This TCR beta chain came from a study of T cell changes during pregnancy in multiple sclerosis. Produced via immunoSEQ multiplex PCR; TCRdb's table is partial and in-frame only. Of about 43,000 clones listed, about nine tenths are singletons. This CDR3 has 18 amino acids. The germline V gene encodes CDR1 LNHDA and CDR2 SQIVND (reference sequence). Germline trimming cut 6 bases from V and 7 bases from J; bases unmatched to any gene: 21. The chain employs TRBV19 and TRBJ2-7, with TRBD1 matching 10 bases. The clonotype was recovered from a female donor in good health, enrolled as a control in a pregnancy study. This sample comprised peripheral blood, obtained in the second trimester of pregnancy. The CDR3 spells CASSPLRDRGDLRREQYF. The CDR3, as DNA: TGTGCCAGTAGCCCGCTCCGGGACAGGGGCGACCTTCGTCGGGAGCAGTACTTC.